These 16 T cell receptor beta chains were sequenced from one sample in a study of cytomegalovirus exposure and HLA in healthy donors (dated by TCRdb to 2017 to 2019). The library was obtained by the immunoSEQ multiplex PCR assay. A mixture of 60 forward primers for TCR Vbeta segments and 13 reverse primers for TCR Jbeta segments was used in the multiplex PCR. In its TCRdb copy, this immuneACCESS table keeps in-frame sequences only and misses some clones. Where compared with another copy, unresolved V genes explain less than half of these, and the others have no known cause. The sample has some 150,000 clones on record, approximately 80% of them singletons. In total, the top ten clones hold around 2.4% of the sample. The sequencing input was PBMCs. Receptor source: a man aged 50 to 59 in good health and CMV-seronegative.

The V call is TRBV2, the J call TRBJ2-3; 15 bases align to TRBD2. With 4 bases clipped from V and 3 bases from J, the junction kept 2 bases outside the gene matches. Looked up from germline, CDR1 is SNHLY and CDR2 is FYNNEI. This CDR3 spans 16 amino acids. CDR3 protein: CASSGTSGRATDTQYF. The CDR3 DNA is TGTGCCAGCAGTGGGACTAGCGGGAGGGCGACAGATACGCAGTATTTT.

The chain employs TRBV5-1 and TRBJ2-7; 7 nucleotides agree with TRBD2. The V gene's germline CDR1 is SGHRS and CDR2 YFSETQ. The length of the CDR3 is 14 residues. J was trimmed by 6 bases and V by 0 bases; bases with no gene match: 6. CDR3 loop: CASSLVGGSGEQYF. For the CDR3, the DNA is TGCGCCAGCAGCTTGGTTGGCGGGAGTGGCGAGCAGTACTTC. The variable domain in full, with the rest retrieved from reference TRBV5-1 and TRBJ2-7, is KAGVTQTPRYLIKTRGQQVTLSCSPISGHRSVSWYQQTPGQGLQFLFEYFSETQRNKGNFPGRFSGRQFSNSRSEMNVSTLELGDSALYLCASSLVGGSGEQYFGPGTRLTVT.

This chain links TRBV6-8 with TRBJ2-4; 7 nucleotides agree with TRBD1. The CDR3 sequence is 13 residues long. Germline-derived CDR1 and CDR2 are MNHGY and SAAAGT. Trimming removed 11 bases from V and 8 bases from J; junction bases left unmatched: 12. CDR3 in amino acids: CAETDRPWDIQYF. The CDR3 DNA is TGTGCCGAGACGGACAGGCCCTGGGACATTCAGTACTTC.

This chain links TRBV20-1 with TRBJ2-1; the D is unclear. The CDR3 has 11 amino acids. Germline V gives CDR1 DFQATT, CDR2 SNEGSKA (reference sequence). Trimming cost V 3 bases and J 8 bases, with 8 bases left between them. CDR3 loop: CSARFFDEQFF. CDR3 nucleotide sequence: TGCAGTGCTAGGTTCTTCGATGAGCAGTTCTTC.

The chain employs TRBV7-2 and TRBJ2-1, with D unresolved. Trimming took off 0 bases at V and 4 bases at J, with 7 bases between the two ends. Germline V lookup: CDR1 SGHTA, CDR2 FQGNSA. The length of the CDR3 is 14 residues. The CDR3 nucleotides are TGTGCCAGCAGCTTAGCCGTAGATTACAATGAGCAGTTCTTC. Translated: CASSLAVDYNEQFF. The full variable domain, in which reference TRBV7-2 and TRBJ2-1 provide the parts outside the CDR3, is GAGVSQSPSNKVTEKGKDVELRCDPISGHTALYWYRQSLGQGLEFLIYFQGNSAPDKSGLPSDRFSAERTGGSVSTLTIQRTQQEDSAVYLCASSLAVDYNEQFFGPGTRLTVL.

J is TRBJ1-4 and V is TRBV5-8, with D maybe TRBD1 (5 bases). The CDR3 sequence is 18 residues long. V dropped 3 bases and J dropped 0 bases, with 18 bases sitting between them. Germline V CDR1 and CDR2: SGHTS, YDEGEE. The CDR3 coding sequence is TGTGCCAGCAGCTCGATGATGATGACAGTCCCAACTAATGAAAAACTGTTTTTT. Translation gives CASSSMMMTVPTNEKLFF. Using reference TRBV5-8 and TRBJ1-4 for the parts outside the CDR3, the full variable domain is EAGVTQSPTHLIKTRGQQATLRCSPISGHTSVYWYQQALGLGLQFLLWYDEGEERNRGNFPPRFSGRQFPNYSSELNVNALELEDSALYLCASSSMMMTVPTNEKLFFGSGTQLSVL.

The chain carries TRBV30 and TRBJ1-3; D gene unclear. The CDR3 contains 13 residues. Looked up from germline, CDR1 is GTSNPN and CDR2 is SVGIG (reference sequence). V dropped 3 bases and J dropped 7 bases, with 13 bases sitting between them. CDR3 residues: CAWSEGAGNTIYF. The CDR3 region has the DNA TGTGCCTGGAGCGAGGGAGCGGGGAACACCATATATTTT.

The rearrangement uses TRBV4-1 and TRBJ2-1, with D hard to call. CDR3 length equals 15 residues. V lost 0 bases, J lost 5 bases, and 11 bases lay in between. From germline, CDR1 is MGHRA and CDR2 YSYEKL. As DNA, the CDR3 is TGCGCCAGCAGCCAAGAGACTCGTATGAACAATGAGCAGTTCTTC. It codes for CASSQETRMNNEQFF.

This chain joins TRBV5-4 and TRBJ2-5, with 7 positions matching TRBD2. Per germline, CDR1 SGHNT and CDR2 YYREEE (reference sequence). V shed 1 base and J 0 bases; nucleotides not matched to a gene: 0. The CDR3 runs to 14 residues. The CDR3 DNA sequence: TGTGCCAGCAGCTTGCTAGCGGACCAAGAGACCCAGTACTTC. Its translation: CASSLLADQETQYF.

V is TRBV4-1 and J is TRBJ2-1; 13 bases fit TRBD2. Germline assignment: CDR1 MGHRA and CDR2 YSYEKL. With V trimmed by 0 bases and J by 6 bases, 2 bases remained unmatched. The CDR3 loop spans 16 amino acids. The CDR3 nucleotides read TGCGCCAGCAGCCAAGAGGGACTAGCGGGAATCAATGAGCAGTTCTTC. Amino acid sequence: CASSQEGLAGINEQFF.

The chain has TRBV7-2 and TRBJ1-1; D may be TRBD1 (5 bases). Trimming took off 9 bases at V and 5 bases at J, with 13 bases between the two ends. The CDR3 covers 12 residues. The germline CDR1 and CDR2 sequences are SGHTA and FQGNSA. CDR3 residues: CASSPRATEAFF. CDR3 nucleotides: TGTGCCAGTAGTCCCAGGGCGACTGAAGCTTTCTTT.

This chain links TRBV29-1 with TRBJ1-1, with 12 bases that match TRBD1. The germline gives CDR1 SQVTM, CDR2 ANQGSEA. V shed 4 bases, J shed 0 bases, and the junction held 21 bases outside the gene matches. This CDR3 spans 21 amino acids. The CDR3 DNA follows: TGCAGCGTTGTCGGAACTTTTCCGGGACAGGGGGCGATTAATGTGAACACTGAAGCTTTCTTT. It specifies CSVVGTFPGQGAINVNTEAFF. Variable domain in full (rest from reference TRBV29-1 and TRBJ1-1): SAVISQKPSRDICQRGTSLTIQCQVDSQVTMMFWYRQQPGQSLTLIATANQGSEATYESGFVIDKFPISRPNLTFSTLTVSNMSPEDSSIYLCSVVGTFPGQGAINVNTEAFFGQGTRLTVV.

This chain joins TRBV5-8 and TRBJ2-7; the match to TRBD2 covers 13 bases. Trimming at V came to 4 bases and at J to 9 bases, leaving 10 bases not matched to a gene. This CDR3 spans 15 amino acids. Germline loops: CDR1 SGHTS, CDR2 YDEGEE. The CDR3 loop reads CASSPRTSGSIGQYF. DNA for the CDR3: TGTGCCAGCAGCCCCCGGACTAGCGGGAGTATTGGGCAGTACTTC. The full variable domain, completed using reference TRBV5-8 and TRBJ2-7, is EAGVTQSPTHLIKTRGQQATLRCSPISGHTSVYWYQQALGLGLQFLLWYDEGEERNRGNFPPRFSGRQFPNYSSELNVNALELEDSALYLCASSPRTSGSIGQYFGPGTRLTVT.

This chain joins TRBV6-7 and TRBJ1-2; 7 bases line up with TRBD1. TRBV6-7 has ORF status, its function being uncertain. This CDR3 comprises 12 residues. With 6 bases clipped from V and 8 bases from J, the junction kept 6 bases outside the gene matches. The CDR3 loop reads CASRTGRSGYTF. The CDR3 DNA follows: TGTGCCAGCAGGACAGGGAGGAGCGGCTACACCTTC.

V gene TRBV6-1 combines with J gene TRBJ2-1; possibly TRBD2 for D (5 bases). The CDR3 runs 14 residues. Trimming pared 4 bases from V and 6 bases from J, leaving 13 bases between. Germline V CDR1 and CDR2: MNHNS, SASEGT. The CDR3 nucleotides read TGTGCCAGCAGTGCGGCGGGCAATGTCAATGAGCAGTTCTTC. Translating gives CASSAAGNVNEQFF.

The genes are TRBV7-2 and TRBJ2-7, with 11 bases fitting TRBD2. With V trimmed by 5 bases and J by 4 bases, 7 bases remained unmatched. CDR3 length: 15 amino acids. In germline, CDR1 is SGHTA, CDR2 FQGNSA. The CDR3 spells CASSPLGTSGYEQYF. The CDR3 coding sequence is TGTGCCAGCAGCCCGTTAGGGACTAGCGGTTACGAGCAGTACTTC. Looking up the rest from reference TRBV7-2 and TRBJ2-7 gives the full variable domain: GAGVSQSPSNKVTEKGKDVELRCDPISGHTALYWYRQSLGQGLEFLIYFQGNSAPDKSGLPSDRFSAERTGGSVSTLTIQRTQQEDSAVYLCASSPLGTSGYEQYFGPGTRLTVT.